The 16 T cell receptor beta chains in this list originate from one sample, sequenced in a study of shared clonotypes between healthy human individuals. Method: immunoSEQ multiplex PCR; TCRdb's copy keeps in-frame clones and lacks some. The data contain under 2.5 million clones, 92% of them singletons. Sequenced material: naive CD4+ T cells from PBMCs. As to subset: CD45RA+ positively selected. These receptors were taken from a man aged 18 to 35 in good health. Some clones in this sample may be carry-over from other donors' samples.

This chain joins TRBV7-6 and TRBJ2-1, with 14 bases lining up with TRBD2. Germline CDR1 and CDR2: SGHVS and FNYEAQ. Trimming cost V 3 bases and J 9 bases; bases outside gene matches: 4. The CDR3 sequence is 15 residues long. The chain's CDR3 is CASSLGLAGAAEQFF. The CDR3 DNA sequence: TGTGCCAGCAGCTTGGGACTAGCGGGAGCCGCTGAGCAGTTCTTC.

This clone has a single count. This chain connects TRBV5-1 to TRBJ1-3, with no clear D. Trimming took 1 base from V and 4 from J, leaving 12 bases between them. In germline, CDR1 is SGHRS, CDR2 YFSETQ. This CDR3 region has 15 residues. CDR3 amino acids: CASSLYGEGGNTIYF. DNA of the CDR3: TGCGCCAGCAGCTTGTATGGGGAGGGAGGAAACACCATATATTTT.

As concerns this clone: Additional DNA sequences in this sample encode the identical CDR3. The J gene is TRBJ2-3, the V gene TRBV5-1; 7 nucleotides match TRBD2. The V segment lost 0 bases and the J segment 4 bases; nucleotides outside the gene matches: 2. CDR3 length: 14 amino acids. CDR1 SGHRS and CDR2 YFSETQ come from the germline V gene. The CDR3 loop is CASSLVAGADTQYF. The DNA for the CDR3 is TGCGCCAGCAGCTTGGTTGCGGGAGCAGATACGCAGTATTTT.

This sequence joins TRBV28 and TRBJ2-3; 7 nucleotides align to TRBD2. The CDR3 extends over 18 amino acids. V was clipped by 7 bases and J by 5 bases; unmatched bases: 21. Germline V gene sequence: CDR1 MDHEN, CDR2 SYDVKM. Written as DNA, the CDR3 is TGTGCCAGCATCAAGGGCCCGGGAGGCCAGATACTCGGAGATACGCAGTATTTT. Protein: CASIKGPGGQILGDTQYF.

V and J are TRBV6-1 and TRBJ2-7, with D hard to call. In germline, CDR1 is MNHNS, CDR2 SASEGT. V was pared by 6 bases and J by 6 bases, with 6 bases between. The CDR3 loop spans 10 amino acids. Written as DNA, the CDR3 is TGTGCCAGCAGATCATCCGAGCAGTACTTC. This sequence encodes CASRSSEQYF.

The rearrangement joins TRBV28 to TRBJ1-2; D is possibly TRBD1 (6 bases). V lost 6 bases, J lost 5 bases, and 16 bases lay in between. CDR3 length: 14 residues. Germline-derived CDR1 and CDR2 are MDHEN and SYDVKM. The CDR3 spells CASSTGHFSYGYTF. In nucleotides, the CDR3 is TGTGCCAGCAGCACGGGACACTTCTCTTATGGCTACACCTTC.

The rearrangement links TRBV6-1 to TRBJ2-5; D is unclear. In germline, CDR1 is MNHNS, CDR2 SASEGT. With 6 bases removed from V and 7 bases from J, the gap between germline ends came to 6 bases. The length of the CDR3 is 10 residues. CDR3 loop: CASSLGTQYF. CDR3 bases: TGTGCCAGCAGCCTGGGGACCCAGTACTTC.

Note on this clone: Additional DNA sequences in this sample encode the identical CDR3. The chain joins TRBV4-3 to TRBJ2-1, with 7 bases that match TRBD2. From germline, CDR1 is LGHNA and CDR2 YSLEER. V dropped 0 bases and J dropped 0; count of bases not matched to a gene: 2. The CDR3 covers 16 residues. The CDR3 nucleotides are TGCGCCAGCAGCCAAGAACGCGGGAGCTCCTACAATGAGCAGTTCTTC. Translated: CASSQERGSSYNEQFF.

The rearrangement links TRBV5-6 to TRBJ2-3; D is ambiguous. The CDR3 has 12 amino acids. CDR1 and CDR2 (germline): SGHDT, YYEEEE. V was cut by 4 bases and J by 6 bases, with 9 bases left in between. The CDR3 region has the DNA TGTGCCAGCAGCCTGAGAAAGGATACGCAGTATTTT. This gives the protein CASSLRKDTQYF.

The chain couples TRBV18 to TRBJ1-4, with D perhaps matching TRBD1 (6 bases). V was trimmed by 3 bases and J by 4 bases, leaving 15 bases between them. This CDR3 comprises 16 residues. Germline values: CDR1 KGHSH, CDR2 LQKENI. In DNA form, the CDR3 reads TGTGCCAGCTCACCTCTGACCGGGACATATAATGAAAAACTGTTTTTT. Residues: CASSPLTGTYNEKLFF.

This chain connects TRBV5-4 to TRBJ2-6; 9 nucleotides line up with TRBD2. The CDR3 has 16 amino acids. Germline V gene sequence: CDR1 SGHNT, CDR2 YYREEE (reference sequence). V gave up 1 base and J gave up 2 bases; unmatched junction bases: 1. The CDR3: CASSLQRGAGANVLTF. The CDR3 nucleotides are TGTGCCAGCAGCTTGCAGCGGGGGGCTGGGGCCAACGTCCTGACTTTC.

The chain combines TRBV4-1 with TRBJ1-1; D remains ambiguous. The ends were cut back, 1 base at V and 0 bases at J, with 6 bases in the middle. The CDR3 has 14 amino acids. Germline V lookup: CDR1 MGHRA, CDR2 YSYEKL. CDR3 DNA: TGCGCCAGCAGCCAAGCCCTCCTGAACACTGAAGCTTTCTTT. Amino acid sequence: CASSQALLNTEAFF.

The J gene is TRBJ1-5, the V gene TRBV28; D might be TRBD1 (6 bases). The germline V gene has CDR1 MDHEN and CDR2 SYDVKM. The CDR3 runs to 17 residues. V was pared by 5 bases and J by 0 bases, with 17 bases between. The CDR3: CASSIRGAGYSNQPQHF. The CDR3 DNA reads TGTGCCAGCAGTATTCGGGGGGCCGGTTATAGCAATCAGCCCCAGCATTTT.

This chain joins TRBV4-3 and TRBJ2-2, with TRBD2 as a possible D gene (6 bases). Trimming removed 3 bases at V and 3 bases at J, with 11 bases between. Germline assignment: CDR1 LGHNA and CDR2 YSLEER. The CDR3 has 15 residues. CDR3 sequence: CASSHPGTDTGELFF. The CDR3 DNA is TGCGCCAGCAGCCACCCCGGGACTGACACCGGGGAGCTGTTTTTT.

This chain connects TRBV25-1 to TRBJ1-3; D not certain. Germline loops: CDR1 MGHDK, CDR2 SYGVNS. The V gene lost 4 bases and the J gene lost 1 base, with 14 bases spanning the gap. The CDR3 is made up of 16 amino acids. In DNA form, the CDR3 reads TGTGCCAGCAGTGGCCGTAGGTCACAATCTGGAAACACCATATATTTT. Amino acids: CASSGRRSQSGNTIYF.

CDR3: CASSESTGVNTEAFF. DNA of the CDR3: TGTGCCAGCAGCGAATCGACAGGGGTGAACACTGAAGCTTTCTTT. The chain joins TRBV28 to TRBJ1-1, with TRBD1 matching over 8 bases. The J segment lost 0 bases and the V segment lost 6 bases, leaving 6 bases of the junction unmatched. The CDR3 consists of 15 residues. Germline V gives CDR1 MDHEN, CDR2 SYDVKM.